This paragraph reports one T cell receptor beta chain. The antigen is not known. The PCR primers covered 54 TRBV and 13 TRBJ segments. Clones were read by immunoSEQ multiplex PCR, and TCRdb kept only the in-frame ones, dropping some. The top ten hold 1.5% to 2% of the sample, which has approximately 90,000 clones, more than 75% seen once. This specimen comes from a study of T cell repertoires and HLA-DP antigens. Study overall: In vitro CD4+ alloreactivity was against HeLa-presented HLA-DP.

Germline loops: CDR1 SGHDT, CDR2 YYEEEE. The CDR3 is 14 amino acids. The V gene lost 4 bases and the J gene lost 0 bases, with 8 bases spanning the gap. Study results and caveats: Responder cells were total CD4+ cells with a HeLa antigen-presenting system. Clones undetected before culture averaged about 40% against one allele and about 50% against the other.

The chain uses TRBV5-6 and TRBJ1-3; perhaps TRBD1 as D (5 bases). Specimen: CD4+ T cells from PBMCs. The sequence was collected from a man aged 50-59 years in good health and CMV-seronegative. The CDR3 reads CASSVDSSGNTIYF. Written as DNA, the CDR3 is TGTGCCAGCAGCGTAGACAGCTCTGGAAACACCATATATTTT.